This is a list of T cell receptor beta chains from one sample in a study of cytomegalovirus exposure and HLA in healthy donors. The method was immunoSEQ multiplex PCR; TCRdb's version includes in-frame clones alone and lacks a portion of them. The profile shows roughly 300,000 clones, roughly 90% of them singletons. Sequencing was carried out using PBMCs. These receptors were obtained from a woman younger than 30 in good health and CMV-seronegative. Both conserved end residues are part of each CDR3. A D gene is named only where the DNA matches it firmly. Size is stated for part of the rows, as once, few or many counts, or as a class when the clone is expanded.

V gene	J gene	D gene	clone size	CDR3 DNA	CDR3 protein
TRBV7-9	TRBJ2-1	TRBD2	.	TGTGCCAGCGGAAGAGCGGGACCCTACAATGAGCAGTTCTTC	CASGRAGPYNEQFF
TRBV28	TRBJ2-3	.	few	TGTGCCAGCCCCGGGGGGTATTTT	CASPGGYF
TRBV6-1	TRBJ1-5	.	.	TGTGCCAGCAGTGAAGCGCTTCGGGGTAGCAATCAGCCCCAGCATTTT	CASSEALRGSNQPQHF
TRBV5-6	TRBJ2-7	TRBD1	.	TGTGCCAGCAGAATGACAGGGGAGACCTACGAGCAGTACTTC	CASRMTGETYEQYF
TRBV6-5	TRBJ2-5	.	.	TGTGCCAGCAGTTATGGCAGAGGCTCGGAGACCCAGTACTTC	CASSYGRGSETQYF
TRBV5-6	TRBJ2-7	TRBD2	.	TGTGCCAGCAGCGCCACTAGCGGGGCCTTATCCTACGAGCAGTACTTC	CASSATSGALSYEQYF
TRBV9	TRBJ1-5	.	.	TGTGCCAGCAGCGTCGACGGACATAGCAATCAGCCCCAGCATTTT	CASSVDGHSNQPQHF
TRBV27	TRBJ1-6	TRBD1	few	TGTGCCAGCAGTTTCTGGACAGGGAGCTCCTATAATTCACCCCTCCACTTT	CASSFWTGSSYNSPLHF
TRBV27	TRBJ2-7	TRBD1	once	TGTGCCAGCAAGTCCGGGACAGGACCCCACGAGCAGTACTTC	CASKSGTGPHEQYF
TRBV19	TRBJ2-7	TRBD2	.	TGTGCCAGTAGCCCCATAGCGGGAGTATCCTACGAGCAGTACTTC	CASSPIAGVSYEQYF
TRBV30	TRBJ2-7	TRBD2	once	TGTGCCTGGAGTGCGACTAGCGTAGAAACGTACCCCTACGAGCAGTACTTC	CAWSATSVETYPYEQYF
TRBV28	TRBJ1-5	.	few	TGTGCCAGCAGTTTGCCCCCCTTCGGGAGGCATTTT	CASSLPPFGRHF
TRBV4-1	TRBJ1-4	.	.	TGCGCCAGCAGCCATCGACAGGTTATCGGCTCAACTAATGAAAAACTGTTTTTT	CASSHRQVIGSTNEKLFF
TRBV7-9	TRBJ2-7	TRBD2	.	TGTGCCAGCTCGGCGGGGGAACGCCGCTACGAGCAGTACTTC	CASSAGERRYEQYF
TRBV18	TRBJ2-1	.	.	TGTGCCAGCTCACCACAACGGCAGGGCGAGCAGTTCTTC	CASSPQRQGEQFF
TRBV27	TRBJ1-6	.	.	TGTGCCAGCAGTGATAGGGGGTCCTCCTATAATTCACCCCTCCACTTT	CASSDRGSSYNSPLHF
TRBV6-5	TRBJ2-7	TRBD2	once	TGTGCCAGCAGGGACGAACCGGGACTAGCAAGCGAGCAGTACTTC	CASRDEPGLASEQYF
TRBV6-1	TRBJ2-1	.	.	TGTGCCAGCAGCCTGGGGGGGGCAGGCGATGAGCAGTTCTTC	CASSLGGAGDEQFF
TRBV12-5	TRBJ1-2	TRBD1	.	TGTGCTAGTGGGGGGGACAGACATAACTATGGCTACACCTTC	CASGGDRHNYGYTF
TRBV25-1	TRBJ2-2	TRBD2	few	TGTGCCAGCAGTGAACCCGGGACTAGCGGGGCCACCGGGGAGCTGTTTTTT	CASSEPGTSGATGELFF
TRBV7-3	TRBJ2-2	.	.	TGTGCCAGCAGCTTGAGCGGAAACACCGGGGAGCTGTTTTTT	CASSLSGNTGELFF
TRBV19	TRBJ1-5	TRBD1	.	TGTGCCAGCAGACAGGGATACAATCAGCCCCAGCATTTT	CASRQGYNQPQHF
TRBV11-3	TRBJ1-1	.	.	TGTGCCAGCAGCTTAGGTCCGGGGAGCACTGAAGCTTTCTTT	CASSLGPGSTEAFF
TRBV7-6	TRBJ2-1	.	.	TGTGCCAGCAGCTCCGGGAGCTCCTACAATGAGCAGTTCTTC	CASSSGSSYNEQFF
TRBV7-6	TRBJ2-7	TRBD1	.	TGTGCCAGCAGCTTAGGTATAAGACAGGGACCGGATTACGAGCAGTACTTC	CASSLGIRQGPDYEQYF
TRBV5-6	TRBJ1-1	TRBD1	.	TGTGCCAGCAGCTTAAGTGACAGGGAGATAGTGGTAGCTTTCTTT	CASSLSDREIVVAFF